These 27 T cell receptor beta chains came from one sample sequenced in a study of T-cell memory formation after mild COVID-19. TCRdb itself ran the 5' RACE reads through MiXCR, one entry per CDR3 protein. The profile shows approximately 150,000 distinct CDR3 sequences, roughly 13% of them singletons. Sequenced: PBMCs or a T cell subset sorted from them (not recorded which). These receptors came from a man between 18 and 35 years old who had mild COVID-19 (a few samples of this study predate the infection). Cell type and time point are not known.

The CDR3 loop reads CASNEGSTDTQYF. The CDR3 DNA sequence: TGTGCCAGCAACGAGGGCAGCACAGATACGCAGTATTTT. The chain uses TRBV28 and TRBJ2-3; D may be TRBD2 (5 bases). V lost 7 bases and J lost 0, with 8 bases in between. The CDR3 is made up of 13 amino acids. CDR1 is MDHEN and CDR2 is SYDVKM in the germline V gene.

The V and J genes are TRBV20-1 and TRBJ1-2; D is unclear. The CDR3 runs to 14 residues. V gave up 7 bases and J gave up 2 bases, with 17 bases separating them. Germline values: CDR1 DFQATT, CDR2 SNEGSKA (reference sequence). The CDR3 reads CSGSDGSRNYGYTF. CDR3 coding DNA: TGCAGTGGCTCAGACGGAAGTAGAAACTATGGCTACACCTTC.

Ten or more counts support this clonotype. V usage is TRBV5-1 and J usage is TRBJ2-1; D unresolved. The CDR3 covers 11 residues. Germline values: CDR1 SGHRS, CDR2 YFSETQ. Deletions cut 7 bases from V and 4 bases from J, with 6 bases between. CDR3 sequence (DNA): TGCGCCAGCTTCGGGTACAATGAGCAGTTCTTC. Amino acid sequence: CASFGYNEQFF.

This clonotype was detected many times. At one end the junction does not follow the germline gene, possibly because of a read error. V is TRBV5-1 and J is TRBJ2-1; D is perhaps TRBD1 or TRBD2 (6 bases each). The germline CDR1 and CDR2 sequences are SGHRS and YFSETQ. The CDR3 is 12 residues long. The CDR3 loop reads CASSLGGNEQFF. The CDR3 bases are TGTGCCAGCAGCTTAGGGGGGAATGAGCAGTTCTTC.

The V call is TRBV15, the J call TRBJ1-5, with D unclear. Germline values: CDR1 LNHNV, CDR2 YYDKDF (reference sequence). CDR3 size: 15 residues. Trimming took 0 bases from V and 5 from J, leaving 11 bases between them. Here the CDR3 reads CATSRDETVYQPQHF. The CDR3 DNA reads TGTGCCACCAGCAGAGATGAGACGGTCTATCAGCCCCAGCATTTT. Supplemented by reference TRBV15 and TRBJ1-5, the full variable domain reads DAMVIQNPRYQVTQFGKPVTLSCSQTLNHNVMYWYQQKSSQAPKLLFHYYDKDFNNEADTPDNFQSRRPNTSFCFLDIRSPGLGDTAMYLCATSRDETVYQPQHFGDGTRLSIL.

Here the CDR3 DNA reads TGTGCCAGCTCATCATACACAGGGCGAGATTCTGAAGCTTTCTTT. Its protein product is CASSSYTGRDSEAFF. The chain recombines TRBV18 with TRBJ1-1; tentative D call: TRBD1 (6 bases). The CDR3 sequence is 15 residues long. V was trimmed by 5 bases and J by 6 bases, leaving 19 bases between them. CDR1 KGHSH and CDR2 LQKENI come from the germline V gene.

This clonotype has a handful of counts. The V and J genes are TRBV5-1 and TRBJ2-4; D perhaps matches TRBD1 (5 bases). V was clipped by 4 bases and J by 0 bases, with 11 bases between them. Germline loops: CDR1 SGHRS, CDR2 YFSETQ. The CDR3 is 15 amino acids. The CDR3 spells CASSQGVLAKNIQYF. CDR3 nucleotides: TGCGCCAGCAGCCAAGGGGTTTTAGCCAAAAACATTCAGTACTTC.

The chain joins TRBV6-5 to TRBJ2-2; either TRBD1 or TRBD2 may fit D (5 bases each). V lost 3 bases and J lost 7, with 9 bases in between. The V gene's germline CDR1 is MNHEY and CDR2 SVGAGI. This CDR3 has 13 amino acids. The CDR3 loop is CASSYEGNGELFF. CDR3 bases: TGTGCCAGCAGTTATGAGGGGAACGGGGAGCTGTTTTTT.

This chain uses TRBV5-1 with TRBJ2-7; D gene ambiguous. Germline V CDR1 and CDR2: SGHRS, YFSETQ. V lost 7 bases and J 2 bases, leaving 16 bases between the germline ends. The CDR3 has 14 residues. The CDR3 nucleotides are TGCGCCAGCGGTTCGTTGGAACCCCCCTACGAGCAGTACTTC. It is translated as CASGSLEPPYEQYF.

The gene calls are TRBV5-5 and TRBJ1-6; TRBD1 might be the D (5 bases). Germline CDR1 SGHKS, CDR2 YYEKEE (reference sequence). The V end lost 4 bases, the J end lost 8 bases, and 13 bases lay between the germline ends. CDR3 length equals 14 residues. CDR3 loop: CASSPGTWDSPLHF. The CDR3 nucleotides read TGTGCCAGCAGCCCCGGGACCTGGGATTCACCCCTCCACTTT.

There are a few counts of this clonotype. V usage is TRBV9 and J usage is TRBJ1-2; no clear D gene. V was pared by 1 base and J by 2 bases, with 6 bases between. Germline CDR1 reads SGDLS; CDR2 reads YYNGEE. The CDR3 runs to 13 residues. This CDR3 is CASSVLQNYGYTF. CDR3 DNA sequence: TGTGCCAGCAGCGTACTCCAGAACTATGGCTACACCTTC.

This clonotype was found a few times. The chain uses TRBV21-1 and TRBJ1-2; the table assigns TRBD1, which was not confirmed against the DNA. TRBV21-1 is marked as a pseudogene. This CDR3 is 14 amino acids long. The CDR3 loop reads CASSNARTGNGYTF. In DNA, the CDR3 is TGTGCCAGCAGCAACGCCCGGACAGGGAATGGCTACACCTTC.

The chain is built from TRBV28 and TRBJ2-1, with unresolved D. The CDR3 sequence is 13 residues long. Germline CDR1 is MDHEN and CDR2 is SYDVKM. V was clipped by 5 bases and J by 9 bases, with 14 bases between them. The CDR3 sequence: CASSTPGVGEQFF. As DNA, the CDR3 is TGTGCCAGCAGTACCCCTGGGGTTGGTGAGCAGTTCTTC.

This chain links TRBV4-2 with TRBJ2-3; D is undetermined. The germline V gene has CDR1 LGHNA and CDR2 YNFKEQ. This CDR3 has 14 amino acids. Between the trimmed V and J ends, which lost 0 bases and 2 bases, there was a span of 6 bases. The CDR3 region is CASSQEGTTDTQYF. In nucleotides, the CDR3 is TGTGCCAGCAGCCAAGAGGGTACCACAGATACGCAGTATTTT.

The chain joins TRBV5-1 to TRBJ1-1, with D tentatively TRBD1 (5 bases). Per germline, CDR1 SGHRS and CDR2 YFSETQ. The V gene lost 4 bases and the J gene lost 1 base, with 11 bases spanning the gap. This CDR3 has 14 amino acids. The CDR3 here is CASSPGPSNTEAFF. The CDR3, as DNA: TGCGCCAGCAGCCCGGGGCCGTCGAACACTGAAGCTTTCTTT. The full variable domain, its missing parts supplied by reference TRBV5-1 and TRBJ1-1, is KAGVTQTPRYLIKTRGQQVTLSCSPISGHRSVSWYQQTPGQGLQFLFEYFSETQRNKGNFPGRFSGRQFSNSRSEMNVSTLELGDSALYLCASSPGPSNTEAFFGQGTRLTVV.

The chain couples TRBV12-3 or TRBV12-4 to TRBJ1-3; possibly TRBD1 for D (6 bases). V lost 6 bases and J lost 3, with 9 bases in between. The CDR3 spans 13 residues. DNA for the CDR3: TGTGCCAGCAGCACAGGGATTGGAAACACCATATATTTT. Translating gives CASSTGIGNTIYF.

This clonotype showed up many times. This sequence joins TRBV12-3 or TRBV12-4 and TRBJ2-5; 7 positions agree with TRBD1. The CDR3 is 14 amino acids. Trimming cost V 6 bases and J 5 bases; bases outside gene matches: 9. CDR3 in amino acids: CASRRDRASETQYF. The CDR3 region has the DNA TGTGCCAGCAGACGAGACAGGGCCTCCGAGACCCAGTACTTC.

V is TRBV5-1 and J is TRBJ1-1; 9 bases fit TRBD1. The CDR3 consists of 14 residues. J gave up 4 bases and V 4 bases, and 5 bases lay outside the gene matches. Germline lookup yields CDR1 SGHRS and CDR2 YFSETQ. CDR3 amino acids: CASSPGTGPTEAFF. DNA for the CDR3: TGCGCCAGCAGCCCCGGGACAGGGCCCACTGAAGCTTTCTTT.

Written as DNA, the CDR3 is TGTGCCAGCAGTTACAGGGGAGATGGCGAAAAACTGTTTTTT. This gives the protein CASSYRGDGEKLFF. V and J are TRBV6-6 and TRBJ1-4; possible D gene TRBD1, 5 bases. The V gene's germline CDR1 is MNHNY and CDR2 SVGAGI (reference sequence). The length of the CDR3 is 14 residues. V lost 2 bases and J lost 8, with 12 bases in between.

The chain has TRBV3-1 and TRBJ2-5; no definite D call. In germline, CDR1 is LGHDT, CDR2 YNNKEL (reference sequence). The length of the CDR3 is 12 residues. Trimming stripped 6 bases from V and 4 bases from J, with 9 bases between. The CDR3 sequence: CASRGDPETQYF. In nucleotides, the CDR3 is TGTGCCAGCAGAGGTGATCCAGAGACCCAGTACTTC.

This clonotype was observed a few times. The chain links TRBV5-1 to TRBJ1-4; no reliable D call. Germline V gene lookup returns CDR1 SGHRS and CDR2 YFSETQ. V lost 4 bases and J 5 bases, leaving 9 bases between the germline ends. This CDR3 comprises 13 residues. The CDR3 spells CASSAKRNEKLFF. CDR3 nucleotide sequence: TGCGCCAGCAGCGCCAAGAGAAATGAAAAACTGTTTTTT.

This clonotype showed up just a few times. The gene calls are TRBV5-1 and TRBJ2-7, with D unclear. The CDR3 contains 15 residues. CDR1 and CDR2 (germline): SGHRS, YFSETQ. Deletions cut 4 bases from V and 3 bases from J, with 17 bases between. The chain's CDR3 is CASSPTPARHYEQYF. DNA for the CDR3: TGCGCCAGCAGCCCCACGCCAGCGCGGCACTACGAGCAGTACTTC.

This clonotype occurred a few times. The chain recombines TRBV15 with TRBJ1-4; weak D call: TRBD1 (6 bases). Trimming removed 0 bases from V and 0 bases from J, with 11 bases in between. The CDR3 consists of 17 residues. From germline, CDR1 is LNHNV and CDR2 YYDKDF (reference sequence). In nucleotides, the CDR3 is TGTGCCACCAGCAGAGATGTCCCAGGGGCAACTAATGAAAAACTGTTTTTT. As protein: CATSRDVPGATNEKLFF.

This clonotype was observed a few times. The chain links TRBV7-9 to TRBJ2-3; no clear D. CDR1 and CDR2 from the germline V gene are SEHNR and FQNEAQ (reference sequence). The CDR3 contains 14 residues. V was cut by 5 bases and J by 0 bases, with 9 bases left in between. CDR3 sequence (DNA): TGTGCCAGCAGCGAAGGACGGAGCACAGATACGCAGTATTTT. Translation: CASSEGRSTDTQYF.

CDR3 nucleotide sequence: TGTGCCAGCAGCTTAGTTGGGGTCAACACCGGGGAGCTGTTTTTT. It codes for CASSLVGVNTGELFF. The chain couples TRBV11-2 to TRBJ2-2; D gene unclear. The ends were cut back, 1 base at V and 2 bases at J, with 8 bases in the middle. The CDR3 spans 15 residues. The V gene's germline CDR1 is SGHAT and CDR2 FQNNGV.

This clonotype appeared a few times. The V call is TRBV5-1, the J call TRBJ1-4; 8 positions agree with TRBD1. This CDR3 spans 14 amino acids. The trim removed 4 bases at V and 6 bases at J, leaving 5 bases unmatched. Germline CDR1 is SGHRS and CDR2 is YFSETQ. The chain's CDR3 is CASSPDREDEKLFF. The CDR3 DNA follows: TGCGCCAGCAGCCCGGACAGGGAAGATGAAAAACTGTTTTTT.

This clonotype was seen more than once but under ten times. This rearrangement joins TRBV20-1 to TRBJ1-4; 9 bases map to TRBD1. The V gene's germline CDR1 is DFQATT and CDR2 SNEGSKA (reference sequence). J gave up 8 bases and V 6 bases, and 7 bases lay outside the gene matches. There are 13 residues in the CDR3. DNA for the CDR3: TGCAGTGCCGTGGACAGGGGCCAGGAAAAACTGTTTTTT. Its translation is CSAVDRGQEKLFF.